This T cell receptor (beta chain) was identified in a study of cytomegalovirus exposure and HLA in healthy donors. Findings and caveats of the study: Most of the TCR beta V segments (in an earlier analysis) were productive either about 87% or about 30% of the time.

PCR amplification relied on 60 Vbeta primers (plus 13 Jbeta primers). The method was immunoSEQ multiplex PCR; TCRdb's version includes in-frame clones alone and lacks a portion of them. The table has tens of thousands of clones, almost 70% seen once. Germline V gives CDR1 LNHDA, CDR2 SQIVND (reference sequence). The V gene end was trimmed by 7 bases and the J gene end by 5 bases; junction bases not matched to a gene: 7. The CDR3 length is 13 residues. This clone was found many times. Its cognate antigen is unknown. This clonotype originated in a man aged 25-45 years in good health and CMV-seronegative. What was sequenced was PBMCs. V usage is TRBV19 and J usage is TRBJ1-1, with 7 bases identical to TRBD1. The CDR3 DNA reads TGTGCCAGTAAGACAGGGTGGTCGACTGAAGCTTTCTTT. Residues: CASKTGWSTEAFF.